Presented here are 18 T cell receptor beta chains from one specimen sequenced in a study of CXCR3-negative and CXCR3-positive naive CD8 T cells. Study-wide findings and caveats: Naive cells positive for CXCR3 carried more hydrophobic TRB CDR3s than CXCR3-negative ones.

Carrying UMI labels, the TRB cDNA libraries were prepared through 5' RACE. TCRdb re-called the 5' RACE reads and catalogs CDR3 proteins one per entry, DNA excluded. Its listing shows about 57,000 distinct CDR3 sequences. Their cognate antigens are unknown. The source material was naive CXCR3+ CD8+ T cells from blood. Subset given: CD45RO-CCR7+CD27+CD95- naive CD8+ T cells expressing CXCR3 (TNR3+). The receptor set was obtained from a human donor in good health. Some clones in this sample may be carry-over from other donors' samples.

This sequence joins TRBV12-3 or TRBV12-4 and TRBJ1-1; TCRdb proposes TRBD1, but this gene call is untestable without DNA. The CDR3 spans 14 residues. CDR3 residues: CASSLGTPNTEAFF.

The gene calls are TRBV7-9 and TRBJ2-5. This CDR3 is 13 amino acids long. Germline V lookup: CDR1 SEHNR, CDR2 FQNEAQ (reference sequence). This CDR3 is CASRQTGWETQYF. The full variable domain, rest sourced from reference TRBV7-9 and TRBJ2-5, is DTGVSQNPRHKITKRGQNVTFRCDPISEHNRLYWYRQTLGQGPEFLTYFQNEAQLEKSRLLSDRFSAERPKGSFSTLEIQRTEQGDSAMYLCASRQTGWETQYFGPGTRLLVL.

This chain joins TRBV9 and TRBJ2-2; TCRdb gives TRBD1 as the D gene, but with no DNA this cannot be confirmed. In germline, CDR1 is SGDLS, CDR2 YYNGEE. The CDR3 loop spans 15 amino acids. The CDR3 here is CASSPTGANTGELFF.

V and J are TRBV13 and TRBJ1-6. CDR3 length: 14 residues. CDR1 PRHDT and CDR2 FYEKMQ come from the germline V gene (reference sequence). CDR3 amino acids: CASSLTGSNSPLHF.

The chain employs TRBV7-6 and TRBJ2-1; TCRdb picks TRBD1, but there is no DNA to check that call. Germline V gene sequence: CDR1 SGHVS, CDR2 FNYEAQ. The length of the CDR3 is 15 residues. CDR3 protein: CASSLAAGAYNEQFF.

The chain employs TRBV5-6 and TRBJ1-1; TCRdb designates TRBD1, a call that cannot be tested without DNA. The CDR3 length is 13 residues. CDR1 is SGHDT and CDR2 is YYEEEE in the germline V gene. This chain's CDR3 is CASCCGTNTEAFF.

The genes are TRBV19 and TRBJ2-2; the TCRdb D gene call, TRBD1, has no DNA to confirm it. Germline values: CDR1 LNHDA, CDR2 SQIVND (reference sequence). CDR3 length: 13 residues. The CDR3 reads CASSEGVTGELFF.

The CDR3 protein is CASRPKIRLSGNTIYF. The chain carries TRBV14 and TRBJ1-3. The germline gives CDR1 SGHDN, CDR2 FVKESK. The CDR3 has 16 residues.

The gene calls are TRBV5-1 and TRBJ1-1. CDR1 and CDR2 (germline): SGHRS, YFSETQ. The CDR3 spans 12 residues. The CDR3 loop reads CASSLAGGEAFF. Combining the CDR3 with reference TRBV5-1 and TRBJ1-1 gives the whole variable domain KAGVTQTPRYLIKTRGQQVTLSCSPISGHRSVSWYQQTPGQGLQFLFEYFSETQRNKGNFPGRFSGRQFSNSRSEMNVSTLELGDSALYLCASSLAGGEAFFGQGTRLTVV.

CDR3 residues: CASSWGQGAYDEKLFF. The rearrangement uses TRBV7-2 and TRBJ1-4; checking the TCRdb D call of TRBD1 is not possible without DNA. Germline V gene data show CDR1 as SGHTA and CDR2 as FQGNSA. This CDR3 is built from 16 residues.

The chain combines TRBV19 with TRBJ2-7; the D gene TCRdb calls, TRBD2, cannot be checked with no DNA. CDR1 and CDR2 from the germline V gene are LNHDA and SQIVND (reference sequence). CDR3 length: 16 residues. This chain's CDR3 is CASSESWREIDNEQYF.

The genes are TRBV7-9 and TRBJ2-7; TCRdb indicates TRBD1, and absent DNA this call remains unverified. There are 14 residues in the CDR3. Germline V gives CDR1 SEHNR, CDR2 FQNEAQ (reference sequence). CDR3: CASSSGQGYNEQYF.

The gene calls are TRBV27 and TRBJ2-3; TCRdb names TRBD1, which stays unverified in the absence of DNA. CDR1 and CDR2 from the germline V gene are MNHEY and SMNVEV (reference sequence). The CDR3 runs to 17 residues. This CDR3 is CASSPDRSPTRTDTQYF.

The genes are TRBV29-1 and TRBJ2-7. The V gene's germline CDR1 is SQVTM and CDR2 ANQGSEA. The CDR3 extends over 13 amino acids. CDR3 residues: CSVEAPPAYEQYF.

The rearrangement joins TRBV11-1 to TRBJ2-5; TCRdb proposes TRBD1, but this gene call is untestable without DNA. Germline CDR1 SGHAT, CDR2 FQDESV (reference sequence). The CDR3 is 15 residues long. The CDR3: CASSSWTGERETQYF. Variable domain in full (rest from reference TRBV11-1 and TRBJ2-5): EAEVAQSPRYKITEKSQAVAFWCDPISGHATLYWYRQILGQGPELLVQFQDESVVDDSQLPKDRFSAERLKGVDSTLKIQPAELGDSAMYLCASSSWTGERETQYFGPGTRLLVL.

This sequence joins TRBV14 and TRBJ2-5. Germline loops: CDR1 SGHDN, CDR2 FVKESK. This CDR3 has 14 residues. This CDR3 reads CASSQDSTGETQYF. Drawing the rest from reference TRBV14 and TRBJ2-5, the complete variable domain is EAGVTQFPSHSVIEKGQTVTLRCDPISGHDNLYWYRRVMGKEIKFLLHFVKESKQDESGMPNNRFLAERTGGTYSTLKVQPAELEDSGVYFCASSQDSTGETQYFGPGTRLLVL.

This rearrangement joins TRBV7-3 to TRBJ2-7; checking the TCRdb D call of TRBD1 is not possible without DNA. The germline V gene encodes CDR1 SGHTA and CDR2 FQGTGA. The CDR3 has 14 amino acids. CDR3 protein: CASSSRTGGVEQYF.

This chain links TRBV11-3 with TRBJ1-1; as DNA is missing, the TRBD1 call by TCRdb cannot be tested. The CDR3 sequence is 12 residues long. The germline V gene encodes CDR1 SGHNT and CDR2 YENEEA. This CDR3 is CASSLGAGEAFF.